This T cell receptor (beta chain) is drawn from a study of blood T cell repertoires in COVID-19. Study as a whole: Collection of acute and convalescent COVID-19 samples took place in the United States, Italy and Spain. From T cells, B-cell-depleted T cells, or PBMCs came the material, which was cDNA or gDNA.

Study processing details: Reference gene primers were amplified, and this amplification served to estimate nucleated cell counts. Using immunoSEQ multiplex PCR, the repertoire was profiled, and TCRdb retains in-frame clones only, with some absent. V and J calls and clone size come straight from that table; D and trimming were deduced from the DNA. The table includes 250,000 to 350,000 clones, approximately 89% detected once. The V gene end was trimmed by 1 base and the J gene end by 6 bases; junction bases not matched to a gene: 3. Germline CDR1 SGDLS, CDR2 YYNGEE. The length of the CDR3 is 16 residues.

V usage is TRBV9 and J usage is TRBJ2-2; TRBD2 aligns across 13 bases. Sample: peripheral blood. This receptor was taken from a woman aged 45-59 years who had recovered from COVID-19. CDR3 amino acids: CASSVSGLAGAGELFF. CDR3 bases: TGTGCCAGCAGCGTAAGCGGACTAGCGGGAGCCGGGGAGCTGTTTTTT.